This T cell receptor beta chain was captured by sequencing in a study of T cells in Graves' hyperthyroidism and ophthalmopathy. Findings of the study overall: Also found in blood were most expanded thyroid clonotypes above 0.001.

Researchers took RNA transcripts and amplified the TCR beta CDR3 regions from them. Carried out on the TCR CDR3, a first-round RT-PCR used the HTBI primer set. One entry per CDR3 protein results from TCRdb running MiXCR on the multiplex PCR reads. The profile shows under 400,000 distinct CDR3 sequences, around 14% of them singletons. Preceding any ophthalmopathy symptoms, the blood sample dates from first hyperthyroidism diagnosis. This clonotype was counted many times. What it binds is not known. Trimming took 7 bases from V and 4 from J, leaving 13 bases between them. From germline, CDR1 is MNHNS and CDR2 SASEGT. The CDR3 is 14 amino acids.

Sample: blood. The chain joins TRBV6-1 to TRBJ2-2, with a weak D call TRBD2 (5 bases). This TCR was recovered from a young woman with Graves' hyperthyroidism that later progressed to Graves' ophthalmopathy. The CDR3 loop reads CASILLASTGELFF. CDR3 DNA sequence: TGTGCCAGCATCTTGTTAGCGAGCACCGGGGAGCTGTTTTTT.